This T cell receptor (beta chain) is drawn from a study of T cell responses to AZD1222 COVID-19 vaccine. With regard to this clone: Its cognate antigen is unknown.

Generated by immunoSEQ multiplex PCR, the TCRdb table keeps only in-frame clones and is missing some. The sample lists 120,000 to 150,000 clones; under 95% were seen once. Study observations and caveats: Regions 160-218 and 743-854 held dominance among vaccine-associated CD4 TCRs, which spanned spike. Repertoires were obtained only post-peak T cell response.

The TCR was taken from an adult in good health. The specimen was peripheral blood, collected on day 0 of AZD1222 vaccination.

The CDR3 is CASSSVVMNEQYF. DNA for the CDR3: TGTGCCAGCAGTTCCGTTGTGATGAACGAGCAGTACTTC. The chain recombines TRBV28 with TRBJ2-7; D remains unclear. V lost 4 bases to trimming and J lost 5 bases, with 12 bases between them. The CDR3 consists of 13 residues. Germline assignment: CDR1 MDHEN and CDR2 SYDVKM.